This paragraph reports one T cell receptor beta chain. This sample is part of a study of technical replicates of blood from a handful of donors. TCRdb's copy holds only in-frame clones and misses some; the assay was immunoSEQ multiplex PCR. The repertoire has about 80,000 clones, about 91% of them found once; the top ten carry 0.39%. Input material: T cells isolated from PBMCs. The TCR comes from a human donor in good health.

In DNA, the CDR3 is TGTGCCAGCAGCTTAAGCGGGGGTTACGAGCAGTACTTC. Encoded protein: CASSLSGGYEQYF. This rearrangement joins TRBV11-2 to TRBJ2-7; 8 bases agree with TRBD2. The V gene end was trimmed by 2 bases and the J gene end by 4 bases; junction bases not matched to a gene: 1. The CDR3 loop spans 13 amino acids. Per the germline V gene, CDR1 is SGHAT and CDR2 is FQNNGV.